The 28 T cell receptor beta chains in this list originate from one sample, sequenced in a study of breast tumors, draining lymph nodes, adjacent tissues. Breast cancer patients provided tissue from their axillary draining lymph nodes. A single record per CDR3 protein comes from TCRdb applying MiXCR to the multiplex PCR reads. The table records about 230,000 distinct CDR3 sequences, roughly 30% of them present only once. Sequencing was carried out using axillary lymph node tissue. These TCRs come from a female donor with breast cancer. Some clones in this sample may be carry-over from other donors' samples.

The rearrangement joins TRBV6-5 to TRBJ2-7, with 9 bases lining up with TRBD2. The CDR3 is 15 amino acids. The V segment lost 10 bases and the J segment 2 bases; nucleotides outside the gene matches: 12. CDR1 and CDR2 (germline): MNHEY, SVGAGI. This chain's CDR3 is CATYSLAGGPYEQYF. For the CDR3, the DNA is TGTGCCACCTATTCATTGGCGGGAGGGCCCTACGAGCAGTACTTC.

About this clonotype itself: A much larger clonotype is one base distant, so this may be a read error. This chain joins TRBV5-4 and TRBJ2-7; 11 nucleotides match TRBD2. CDR1 SGHNT and CDR2 YYREEE come from the germline V gene (reference sequence). CDR3 length equals 16 residues. CDR3 coding DNA: TGTGCCAGCAGCTTGGAGCCGACTAGCGGGGTCCACGAGCAGTGCTTC. Protein sequence: CASSLEPTSGVHEQCF.

This chain joins TRBV20-1 and TRBJ1-1; the match to TRBD1 covers 7 bases. This CDR3 is 14 amino acids long. Unmatched junction bases numbered 4, after V lost 1 base and J lost 2 bases. Germline-derived CDR1 and CDR2 are DFQATT and SNEGSKA (reference sequence). In DNA form, the CDR3 reads TGCAGTGCTAGAGCAGGGGGGGTAAACACTGAAGCTTTCTTT. Its protein is CSARAGGVNTEAFF.

This clonotype was seen at least ten times. The rearrangement uses TRBV30 and TRBJ2-7; TRBD2 aligns across 8 bases. Germline V CDR1 and CDR2: GTSNPN, SVGIG (reference sequence). Trimming removed 1 base from V and 3 bases from J; junction bases left unmatched: 8. The CDR3 spans 15 residues. The CDR3 sequence is CAWSEASGWLYEQYF. As DNA, the CDR3 is TGTGCCTGGAGTGAGGCTAGCGGGTGGCTCTACGAGCAGTACTTC.

The table lists this clonotype with many counts. The rearrangement links TRBV7-9 to TRBJ2-5, with D maybe TRBD2 (6 bases). CDR1 is SEHNR, CDR2 FQNEAQ, per germline (reference sequence). The CDR3 spans 13 residues. The V end was cut by 6 bases, the J end by 2 bases, with 10 bases between. DNA of the CDR3: TGTGCCAGCAGTTCTAGCGTTCAAGAGACCCAGTACTTC. As protein: CASSSSVQETQYF.

Remarks on this clonotype: A clone one base away is much larger, so this may be a read error. The chain links TRBV9 to TRBJ2-5; 10 bases line up with TRBD1. In germline, CDR1 is SGDLS, CDR2 YYNGEE. The CDR3 spans 14 residues. The CDR3 is CVSSVGTGEETQSF. The CDR3 DNA reads as TGTGTCAGCAGCGTAGGGACAGGGGAAGAGACCCAGTCCTTC.

This clonotype has at least ten counts. This chain links TRBV7-2 with TRBJ2-2, with 12 nucleotides matching TRBD2. Trimming cost V 2 bases and J 8 bases; bases outside gene matches: 6. This CDR3 region has 16 residues. CDR1 is SGHTA and CDR2 is FQGNSA in the germline V gene. CDR3 DNA sequence: TGTGCCAGCAGCTTAACTAGCGGGAGGATCTTGGGGGAGCTGTTTTTT. As protein: CASSLTSGRILGELFF. The full variable domain, in which reference TRBV7-2 and TRBJ2-2 provide the parts outside the CDR3, is GAGVSQSPSNKVTEKGKDVELRCDPISGHTALYWYRQSLGQGLEFLIYFQGNSAPDKSGLPSDRFSAERTGGSVSTLTIQRTQQEDSAVYLCASSLTSGRILGELFFGEGSRLTVL.

As concerns this clonotype: A read error is likely, as this CDR3 ends without the conserved phenylalanine or tryptophan. The chain joins TRBV12-3 or TRBV12-4 to TRBJ1-6, with a weak D call TRBD1 (6 bases). The V gene lost 6 bases and the J gene lost 6 bases, with 15 bases spanning the gap. The CDR3 runs 15 residues. CDR3 protein: CASRIQGIGNSPLHL. The DNA of the CDR3 is TGTGCCAGCAGAATACAGGGAATTGGTAATTCACCCCTCCACCTT.

The sample holds many counts of this clonotype. The V call is TRBV7-8, the J call TRBJ1-6; no clear D. The CDR3 extends over 13 amino acids. Deletions cut 4 bases from V and 8 bases from J, with 9 bases between. Germline V gene sequence: CDR1 SGHVS, CDR2 FQNEAQ. In DNA form, the CDR3 reads TGTGCCAGCAGCTCCAGTCGTGATTCACCCCTCCACTTT. Its translation is CASSSSRDSPLHF.

Ten or more counts support this clonotype. The J gene is TRBJ1-3, the V gene TRBV12-3 or TRBV12-4; perhaps TRBD1 as D (5 bases). V was shortened by 8 bases and J by 4 bases, with 15 bases between the two germline ends. The CDR3 is 14 residues long. CDR3 DNA sequence: TGTGCCAGCCTGGGGCAGGCAAGGGGAAACACCATATATTTT. Protein product: CASLGQARGNTIYF.

A few counts support this clonotype. Being one base from a much bigger clone, this may be a read error. The gene calls are TRBV20-1 and TRBJ2-1; no clear D. Germline loops: CDR1 DFQATT, CDR2 SNEGSKA (reference sequence). This CDR3 is 12 amino acids long. In DNA, the CDR3 is TGCAGTTTAGGGCCCTCCTACAATGAGCCGTTCTTC. Amino acids: CSLGPSYNEPFF.

This clonotype has ten or more counts. The chain combines TRBV5-1 with TRBJ2-1; possibly TRBD1 for D (7 bases). The CDR3 length is 18 residues. The V gene lost 4 bases and the J gene lost 0 bases, with 20 bases spanning the gap. CDR1 is SGHRS, CDR2 YFSETQ, per germline. CDR3 in DNA: TGCGCCAGCAGCAGGGGGCTCGGACGGGGGAGCTCCTACAATGAGCAGTTCTTC. Encoded protein: CASSRGLGRGSSYNEQFF.

This clonotype was found a few times. A clone one base away is much larger, so this may be a read error. This chain uses TRBV7-9 with TRBJ2-4; 11 bases fit TRBD1. The CDR3 runs 15 residues. CDR1 SEHNR and CDR2 FQNEAQ come from the germline V gene (reference sequence). The CDR3 DNA reads as TGTGCCAGCAGCTCGGACAGGGGGCCCAAAAACATTCAGCACTTC. It yields the protein CASSSDRGPKNIQHF.

The sample holds many counts of this clonotype. This CDR3 is CASSRRGYNEQFF. The CDR3 DNA is TGTGCCAGTAGCCGGAGGGGATACAATGAGCAGTTCTTC. The V gene is TRBV19, the J gene TRBJ2-1; D might be TRBD2 (6 bases). The CDR3 consists of 13 residues. Looked up from germline, CDR1 is LNHDA and CDR2 is SQIVND (reference sequence). Trimming took off 6 bases at V and 4 bases at J, with 10 bases between the two ends. Using reference TRBV19 and TRBJ2-1 for the parts outside the CDR3, the full variable domain is DGGITQSPKYLFRKEGQNVTLSCEQNLNHDAMYWYRQDPGQGLRLIYYSQIVNDFQKGDIAEGYSVSREKKESFPLTVTSAQKNPTAFYLCASSRRGYNEQFFGPGTRLTVL.

The V gene is TRBV5-1, the J gene TRBJ2-2; TRBD1 is a possible D gene (6 bases). Looked up from germline, CDR1 is SGHRS and CDR2 is YFSETQ. V lost 0 bases, J lost 8 bases, and 11 bases lay in between. The CDR3 sequence is 14 residues long. The CDR3 is CASSLALGTGELFF. The CDR3 DNA is TGCGCCAGCAGCTTGGCCCTTGGGACAGGGGAGCTGTTTTTT. Full variable domain (missing parts from reference TRBV5-1 and TRBJ2-2): KAGVTQTPRYLIKTRGQQVTLSCSPISGHRSVSWYQQTPGQGLQFLFEYFSETQRNKGNFPGRFSGRQFSNSRSEMNVSTLELGDSALYLCASSLALGTGELFFGEGSRLTVL.

In this sample, this clonotype turned up many times. This chain links TRBV5-1 with TRBJ2-1; no clear D gene. The CDR3 is made up of 15 amino acids. V lost 4 bases to trimming and J lost 0 bases, with 11 bases between them. Germline V gives CDR1 SGHRS, CDR2 YFSETQ. In nucleotides, the CDR3 is TGCGCCAGCAGCCTAGGACGGAGCTCCTACAATGAGCAGTTCTTC. Protein sequence: CASSLGRSSYNEQFF.

This clonotype was seen many times. V is TRBV18 and J is TRBJ2-7, with D maybe TRBD1 (5 bases). CDR1 is KGHSH, CDR2 LQKENI, per germline. This CDR3 spans 15 amino acids. Trimming took off 6 bases at V and 6 bases at J, with 21 bases between the two ends. The CDR3 coding sequence is TGTGCCAGCTCTTCAGGGAAGGGGCTGTTGGTCGAGCAGTACTTC. This codes for CASSSGKGLLVEQYF.

This clonotype was seen many times. The J gene is TRBJ2-3, the V gene TRBV6-5; 9 bases map to TRBD2. V lost 6 bases and J lost 7; bases outside the gene matches: 8. Germline CDR1 is MNHEY and CDR2 is SVGAGI. The CDR3 runs to 14 residues. CDR3 protein: CASSNSGRPHTQYF. CDR3 bases: TGTGCCAGCAGCAATAGCGGGAGACCCCATACGCAGTATTTT.

This clonotype was found many times. A much larger clone sits a single nucleotide away, making a read error possible. This sequence joins TRBV5-1 and TRBJ1-6, with 8 bases matching TRBD1. Germline-derived CDR1 and CDR2 are SGHRS and YFSETQ. Losses at the gene ends were 2 bases for V and 9 bases for J; bases not matched to a gene: 10. The CDR3 has 16 amino acids. The CDR3 DNA sequence: TGCGCCAGCAGCTTCTCCGGACAGGGTGGGATTTCACCCCTCCACTTT. Translation gives CASSFSGQGGISPLHF.

The rearrangement joins TRBV7-3 to TRBJ1-1, with 8 nucleotides matching TRBD1. The trim removed 6 bases at V and 4 bases at J, leaving 13 bases unmatched. The CDR3 totals 16 residues. Looked up from germline, CDR1 is SGHTA and CDR2 is FQGTGA. CDR3 sequence: CASRATGDLSGTEAFF. CDR3 nucleotides: TGTGCCAGCAGAGCGACAGGGGACCTCTCTGGCACTGAAGCTTTCTTT.

This clonotype was counted at least ten times. The chain carries TRBV6-6 and TRBJ1-5, with a possible D match to TRBD1 (5 bases). This CDR3 region has 18 residues. V was trimmed by 5 bases and J by 6 bases, leaving 26 bases between them. Germline V gives CDR1 MNHNY, CDR2 SVGAGI (reference sequence). The CDR3 loop is CASSHPAKGRQGGQPQHF. The CDR3 DNA reads TGTGCCAGCAGTCACCCCGCTAAGGGACGCCAGGGCGGTCAGCCCCAGCATTTT.

This chain links TRBV13 with TRBJ1-1; unclear D gene. Between the trimmed V and J ends, which lost 3 bases and 2 bases, there was a span of 10 bases. Germline CDR1 and CDR2: PRHDT and FYEKMQ (reference sequence). This CDR3 has 14 residues. The CDR3 region is CASSFRAINTEAFF. CDR3 coding DNA: TGTGCCAGCAGCTTCCGGGCGATCAACACTGAAGCTTTCTTT.

This clonotype occurred many times. The gene calls are TRBV19 and TRBJ1-5, with D possibly matching TRBD1 (5 bases). V lost 5 bases and J lost 7, with 15 bases in between. The length of the CDR3 is 14 residues. CDR1 LNHDA and CDR2 SQIVND come from the germline V gene (reference sequence). CDR3 sequence: CASSPSNGGQPQHF. The CDR3 DNA follows: TGTGCCAGTAGTCCGTCTAATGGGGGGCAGCCCCAGCATTTT. The complete variable domain, with remaining parts taken from reference TRBV19 and TRBJ1-5, reads DGGITQSPKYLFRKEGQNVTLSCEQNLNHDAMYWYRQDPGQGLRLIYYSQIVNDFQKGDIAEGYSVSREKKESFPLTVTSAQKNPTAFYLCASSPSNGGQPQHFGDGTRLSIL.

The V gene is TRBV27, the J gene TRBJ2-3; D call uncertain. The CDR3 has 15 amino acids. With 4 bases removed from V and 1 base from J, the gap between germline ends came to 12 bases. Germline loops: CDR1 MNHEY, CDR2 SMNVEV (reference sequence). CDR3 sequence (DNA): TGTGCCAGCAGTTCCCCCTTTGGGGGCACAGATACGCAGTATTTT. Translated: CASSSPFGGTDTQYF.

This clonotype was counted at least ten times. Germline is not matched at one junction end, which may reflect a read error. The chain joins TRBV6-5 to TRBJ2-7; 10 bases map to TRBD1. This CDR3 comprises 12 residues. CDR1 MNHEY and CDR2 SVGAGI come from the germline V gene. The CDR3 sequence is CASSPPGQGLHF. The CDR3, as DNA: TGTGCCAGCAGTCCGCCGGGACAGGGGCTTCACTTC.

This clonotype was recorded at least ten times. The CDR3 protein is CTCLTGRYGYTF. The CDR3 DNA reads TGCACCTGCCTGACAGGACGTTATGGCTACACCTTC. The genes are TRBV29-1 and TRBJ1-2, with a possible D match to TRBD1 (6 bases). This CDR3 is 12 amino acids long. Per the germline V gene, CDR1 is SQVTM and CDR2 is ANQGSEA.

At least ten counts were recorded for this clonotype. V and J are TRBV24-1 and TRBJ2-3, with 8 bases matching TRBD1. The trim removed 2 bases at V and 1 base at J, leaving 1 base unmatched. Looked up from germline, CDR1 is KGHDR and CDR2 is SFDVKD. The CDR3 contains 15 residues. Here the CDR3 DNA reads TGTGCCACCAGTGATTCCAGGGGGCGCACAGATACGCAGTATTTT. Translating it yields CATSDSRGRTDTQYF.

There are many counts of this clonotype. This chain joins TRBV20-1 and TRBJ2-1; D is unresolved. This CDR3 has 13 amino acids. V lost 1 base to trimming and J lost 4 bases, with 8 bases between them. CDR1 is DFQATT and CDR2 is SNEGSKA in the germline V gene (reference sequence). The CDR3 sequence is CSARGSVYNEQFF. For the CDR3, the DNA is TGCAGTGCTAGAGGATCGGTTTACAATGAGCAGTTCTTC.